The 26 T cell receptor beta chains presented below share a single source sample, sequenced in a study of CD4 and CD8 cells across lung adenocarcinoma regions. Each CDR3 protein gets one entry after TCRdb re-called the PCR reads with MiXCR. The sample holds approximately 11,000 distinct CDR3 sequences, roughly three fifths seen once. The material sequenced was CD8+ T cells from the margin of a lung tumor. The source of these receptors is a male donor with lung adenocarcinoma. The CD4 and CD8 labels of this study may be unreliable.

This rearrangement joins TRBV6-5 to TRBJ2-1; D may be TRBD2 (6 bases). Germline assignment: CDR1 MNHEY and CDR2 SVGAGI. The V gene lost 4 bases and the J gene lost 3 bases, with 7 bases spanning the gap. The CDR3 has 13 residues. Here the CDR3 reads CASSWGLYNEQFF. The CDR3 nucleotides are TGTGCCAGCAGTTGGGGACTCTACAATGAGCAGTTCTTC.

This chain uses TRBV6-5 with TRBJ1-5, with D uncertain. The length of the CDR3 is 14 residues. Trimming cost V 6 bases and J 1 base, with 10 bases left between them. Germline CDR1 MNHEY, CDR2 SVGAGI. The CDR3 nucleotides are TGTGCCAGCAGCTACACGAAAAGCAATCAGCCCCAGCATTTT. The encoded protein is CASSYTKSNQPQHF.

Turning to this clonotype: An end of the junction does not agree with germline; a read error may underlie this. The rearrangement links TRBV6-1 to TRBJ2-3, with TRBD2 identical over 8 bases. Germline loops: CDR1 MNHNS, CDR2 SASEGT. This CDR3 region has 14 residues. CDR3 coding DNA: TGTGCGGGCCGACTAGCGCGAGACCAAGATACGCAGTATTTC. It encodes CAGRLARDQDTQYF.

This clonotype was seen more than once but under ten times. The CDR3 DNA reads TGTGCCAGCAGCCCGGGACGTAGTCCACACGAGCAGTACTTC. Translation: CASSPGRSPHEQYF. The genes are TRBV7-6 and TRBJ2-7, with D perhaps matching TRBD1 or TRBD2 (5 bases each). V lost 5 bases and J lost 5, with 16 bases in between. Germline assignment: CDR1 SGHVS and CDR2 FNYEAQ. The CDR3 is made up of 14 amino acids.

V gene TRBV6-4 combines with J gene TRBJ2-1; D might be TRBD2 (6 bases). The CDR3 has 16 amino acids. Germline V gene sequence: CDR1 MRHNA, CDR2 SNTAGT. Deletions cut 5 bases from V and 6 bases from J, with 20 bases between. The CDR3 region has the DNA TGTGCCAGCAGTCTCACAGGACTATCTGACGCCAATGAGCAGTTCTTC. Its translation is CASSLTGLSDANEQFF.

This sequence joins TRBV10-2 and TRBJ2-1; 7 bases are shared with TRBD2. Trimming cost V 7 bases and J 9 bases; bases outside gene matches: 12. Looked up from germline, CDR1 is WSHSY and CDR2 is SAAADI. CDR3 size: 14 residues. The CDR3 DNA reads TGCGCCAGCACGCCGGGAGGAGCCCCCATTGAGCAGTTCTTC. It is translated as CASTPGGAPIEQFF.

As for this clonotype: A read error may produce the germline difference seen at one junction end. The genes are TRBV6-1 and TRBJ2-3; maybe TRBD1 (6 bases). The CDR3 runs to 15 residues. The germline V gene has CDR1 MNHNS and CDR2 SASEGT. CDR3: CASSGRAVRTDAQYF. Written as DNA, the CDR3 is TGTGCCAGCAGCGGACGGGCTGTTAGGACAGATGCGCAGTATTTT.

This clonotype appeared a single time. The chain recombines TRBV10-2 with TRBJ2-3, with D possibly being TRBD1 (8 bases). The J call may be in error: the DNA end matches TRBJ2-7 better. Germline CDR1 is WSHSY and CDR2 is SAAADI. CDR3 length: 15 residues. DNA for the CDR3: TGCGGCAGGGGGCTAGGGGGCGGGAGCACAGAGACGCAGTACTTC. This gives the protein CGRGLGGGSTETQYF.

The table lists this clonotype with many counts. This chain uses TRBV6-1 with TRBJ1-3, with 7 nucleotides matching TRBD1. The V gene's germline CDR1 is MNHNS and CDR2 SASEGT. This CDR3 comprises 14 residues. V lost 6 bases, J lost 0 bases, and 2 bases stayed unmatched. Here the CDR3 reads CASRGTASGNTIYF. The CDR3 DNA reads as TGTGCCAGCAGGGGGACAGCCTCTGGAAACACCATATATTTT.

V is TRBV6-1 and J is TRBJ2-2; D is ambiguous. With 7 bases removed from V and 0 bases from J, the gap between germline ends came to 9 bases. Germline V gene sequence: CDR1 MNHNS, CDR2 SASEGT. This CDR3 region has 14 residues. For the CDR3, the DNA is TGTGCCAGCAAAACGGAATCGAACACCGGGGAGCTGTTTTTT. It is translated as CASKTESNTGELFF.

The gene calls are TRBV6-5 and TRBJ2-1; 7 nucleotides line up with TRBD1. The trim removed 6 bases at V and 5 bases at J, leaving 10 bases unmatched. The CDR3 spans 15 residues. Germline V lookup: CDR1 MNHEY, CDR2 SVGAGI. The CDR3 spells CASSLTGVMNNEQFF. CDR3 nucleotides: TGTGCCAGCAGCCTCACAGGGGTCATGAACAATGAGCAGTTCTTC.

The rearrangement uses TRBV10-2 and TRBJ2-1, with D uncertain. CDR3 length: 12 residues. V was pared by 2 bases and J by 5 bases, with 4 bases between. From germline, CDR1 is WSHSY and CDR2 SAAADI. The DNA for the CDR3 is TGCGCCAGCAGTGAGCTGAACAATGAGCAGTTCTTC. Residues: CASSELNNEQFF.

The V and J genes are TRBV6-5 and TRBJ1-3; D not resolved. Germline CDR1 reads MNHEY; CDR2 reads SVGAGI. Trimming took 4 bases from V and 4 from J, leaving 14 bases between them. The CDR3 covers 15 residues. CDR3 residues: CASSSGASIGNTIYF. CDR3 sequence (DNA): TGTGCCAGCAGTTCGGGCGCATCTATAGGAAACACCATATATTTT.

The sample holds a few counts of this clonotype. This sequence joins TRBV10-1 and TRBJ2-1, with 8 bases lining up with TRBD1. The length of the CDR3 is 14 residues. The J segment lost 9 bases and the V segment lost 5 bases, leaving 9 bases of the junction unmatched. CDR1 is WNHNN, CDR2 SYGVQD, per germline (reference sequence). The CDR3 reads CASSLQGGMGEQFF. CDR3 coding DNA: TGCGCCAGCAGTCTACAGGGGGGCATGGGTGAGCAGTTCTTC.

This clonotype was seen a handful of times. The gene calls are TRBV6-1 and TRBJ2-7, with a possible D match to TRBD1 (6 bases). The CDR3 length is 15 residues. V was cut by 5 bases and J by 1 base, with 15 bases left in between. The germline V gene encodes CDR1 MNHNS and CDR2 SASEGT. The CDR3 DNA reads TGTGCCAGCAGTCCAACCCGGGACACTTCCTACGAGCAGTACTTC. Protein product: CASSPTRDTSYEQYF.

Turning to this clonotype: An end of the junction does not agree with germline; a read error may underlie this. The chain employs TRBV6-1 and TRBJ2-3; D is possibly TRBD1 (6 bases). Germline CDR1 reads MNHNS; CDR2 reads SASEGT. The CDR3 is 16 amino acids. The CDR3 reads CASSEAGPGAKDTQYF. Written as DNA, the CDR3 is TGTGCCAGCAGTGAAGCGGGGCCAGGGGCCAAAGATACGCAGTATTTC.

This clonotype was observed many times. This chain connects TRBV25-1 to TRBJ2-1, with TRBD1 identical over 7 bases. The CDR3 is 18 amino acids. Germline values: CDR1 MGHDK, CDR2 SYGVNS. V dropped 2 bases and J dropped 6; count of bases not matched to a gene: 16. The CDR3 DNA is TGTGCCAGCAGTGAACCCCTCCAAGACAGGGCACAGATCAATGAGCAGTTCTTC. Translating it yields CASSEPLQDRAQINEQFF.

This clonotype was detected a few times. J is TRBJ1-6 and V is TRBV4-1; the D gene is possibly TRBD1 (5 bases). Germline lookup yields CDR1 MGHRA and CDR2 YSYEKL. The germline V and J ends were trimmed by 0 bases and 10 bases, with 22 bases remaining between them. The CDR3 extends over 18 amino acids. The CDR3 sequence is CASSQDRQAALGGSPLHF. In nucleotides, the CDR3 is TGCGCCAGCAGCCAAGATAGGCAGGCGGCCCTGGGGGGGTCACCCCTCCACTTT.

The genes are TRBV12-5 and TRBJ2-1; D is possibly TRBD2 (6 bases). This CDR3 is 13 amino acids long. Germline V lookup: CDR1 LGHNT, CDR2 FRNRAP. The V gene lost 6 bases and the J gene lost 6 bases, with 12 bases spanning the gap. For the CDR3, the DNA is TGTGCTAGTGGGGAGGGGCCGGGCAATGAGCAGTTCTTC. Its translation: CASGEGPGNEQFF. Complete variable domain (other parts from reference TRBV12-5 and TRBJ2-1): DARVTQTPRHKVTEMGQEVTMRCQPILGHNTVFWYRQTMMQGLELLAYFRNRAPLDDSGMPKDRFSAEMPDATLATLKIQPSEPRDSAVYFCASGEGPGNEQFFGPGTRLTVL.

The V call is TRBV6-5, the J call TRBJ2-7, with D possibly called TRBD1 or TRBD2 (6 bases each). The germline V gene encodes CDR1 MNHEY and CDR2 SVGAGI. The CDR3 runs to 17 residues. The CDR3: CASSYSKGGSSPTISTV. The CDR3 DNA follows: TGTGCCAGCAGTTACTCGAAGGGGGGATCCTCTCCTACGATCAGCACTGTC.

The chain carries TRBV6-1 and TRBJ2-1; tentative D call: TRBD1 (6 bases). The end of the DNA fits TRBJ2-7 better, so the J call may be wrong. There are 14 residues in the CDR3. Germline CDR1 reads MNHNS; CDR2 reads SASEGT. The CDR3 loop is CASSEADSLYEQYF. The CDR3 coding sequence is TGTGCCAGCAGTGAAGCGGACAGCCTCTACGAGCAGTACTTC.

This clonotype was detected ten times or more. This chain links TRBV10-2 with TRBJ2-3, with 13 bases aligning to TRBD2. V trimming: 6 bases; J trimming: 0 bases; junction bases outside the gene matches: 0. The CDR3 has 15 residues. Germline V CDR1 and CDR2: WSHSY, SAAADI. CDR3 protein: CASRLAGGSTDTQYF. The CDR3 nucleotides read TGCGCCAGCAGACTAGCGGGAGGGAGCACAGATACGCAGTATTTT.

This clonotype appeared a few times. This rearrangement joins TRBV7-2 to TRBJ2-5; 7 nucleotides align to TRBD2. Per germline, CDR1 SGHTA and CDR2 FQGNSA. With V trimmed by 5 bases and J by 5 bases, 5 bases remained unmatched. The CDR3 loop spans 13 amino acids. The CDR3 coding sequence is TGTGCCAGCAGCCGAGGACTAGACGAGACCCAGTACTTC. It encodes CASSRGLDETQYF.

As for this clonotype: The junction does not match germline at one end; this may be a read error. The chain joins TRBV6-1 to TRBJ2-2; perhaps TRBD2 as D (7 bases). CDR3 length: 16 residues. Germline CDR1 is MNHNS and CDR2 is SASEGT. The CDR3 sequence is CASSRTSAEGAGALFF. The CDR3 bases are TGTGCCAGCAGTCGAACTAGCGCTGAGGGAGCAGGGGCGCTGTTTTTT.

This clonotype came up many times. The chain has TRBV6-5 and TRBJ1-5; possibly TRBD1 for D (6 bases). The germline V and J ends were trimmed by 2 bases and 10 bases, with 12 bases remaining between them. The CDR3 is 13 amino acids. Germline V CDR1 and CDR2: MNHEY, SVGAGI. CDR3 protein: CASSYGGGHPQHF. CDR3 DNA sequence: TGTGCCAGCAGTTACGGAGGGGGACATCCCCAGCATTTT.

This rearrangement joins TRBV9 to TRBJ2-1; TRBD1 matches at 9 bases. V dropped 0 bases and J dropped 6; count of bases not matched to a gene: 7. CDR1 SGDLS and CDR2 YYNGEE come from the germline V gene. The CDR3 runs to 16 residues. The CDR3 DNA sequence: TGTGCCAGCAGCGTAGCTAGACAGGGGGTAATCAATGAGCAGTTCTTC. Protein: CASSVARQGVINEQFF.